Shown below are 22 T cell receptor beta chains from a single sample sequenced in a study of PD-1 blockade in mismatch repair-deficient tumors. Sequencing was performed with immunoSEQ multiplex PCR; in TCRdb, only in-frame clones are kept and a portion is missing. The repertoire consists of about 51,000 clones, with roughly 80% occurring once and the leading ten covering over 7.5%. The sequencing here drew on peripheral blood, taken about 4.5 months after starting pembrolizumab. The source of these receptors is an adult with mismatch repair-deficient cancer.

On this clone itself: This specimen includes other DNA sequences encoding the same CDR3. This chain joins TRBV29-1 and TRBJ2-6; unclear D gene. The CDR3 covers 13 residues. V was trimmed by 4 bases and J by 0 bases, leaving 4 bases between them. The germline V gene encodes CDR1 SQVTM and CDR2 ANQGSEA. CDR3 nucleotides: TGCAGCGTTGTAGTCTCTGGGGCCAACGTCCTGACTTTC. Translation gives CSVVVSGANVLTF. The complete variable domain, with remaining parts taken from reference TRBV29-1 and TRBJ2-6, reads SAVISQKPSRDICQRGTSLTIQCQVDSQVTMMFWYRQQPGQSLTLIATANQGSEATYESGFVIDKFPISRPNLTFSTLTVSNMSPEDSSIYLCSVVVSGANVLTFGAGSRLTVL.

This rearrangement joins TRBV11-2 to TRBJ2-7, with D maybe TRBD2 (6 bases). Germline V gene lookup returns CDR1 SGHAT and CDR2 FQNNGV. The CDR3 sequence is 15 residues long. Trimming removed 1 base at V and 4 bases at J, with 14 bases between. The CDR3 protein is CASSLGGDSFYEQYF. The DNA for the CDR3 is TGTGCCAGCAGCTTAGGAGGGGACTCGTTTTACGAGCAGTACTTC.

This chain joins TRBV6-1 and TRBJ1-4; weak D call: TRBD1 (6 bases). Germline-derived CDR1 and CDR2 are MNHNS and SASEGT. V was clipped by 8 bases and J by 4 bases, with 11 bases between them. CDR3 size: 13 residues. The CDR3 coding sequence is TGTGCCAGCCTGAGACAGGTTAATGAAAAACTGTTTTTT. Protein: CASLRQVNEKLFF.

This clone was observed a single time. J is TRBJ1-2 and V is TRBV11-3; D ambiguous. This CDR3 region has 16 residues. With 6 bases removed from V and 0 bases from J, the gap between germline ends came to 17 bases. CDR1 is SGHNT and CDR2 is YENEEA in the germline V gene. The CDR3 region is CASSSEGRAANYGYTF. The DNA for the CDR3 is TGTGCCAGCAGTTCAGAGGGTCGGGCAGCTAACTATGGCTACACCTTC. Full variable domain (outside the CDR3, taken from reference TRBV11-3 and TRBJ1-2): EAGVVQSPRYKIIEKKQPVAFWCNPISGHNTLYWYLQNLGQGPELLIRYENEEAVDDSQLPKDRFSAERLKGVDSTLKIQPAELGDSAVYLCASSSEGRAANYGYTFGSGTRLTVV.

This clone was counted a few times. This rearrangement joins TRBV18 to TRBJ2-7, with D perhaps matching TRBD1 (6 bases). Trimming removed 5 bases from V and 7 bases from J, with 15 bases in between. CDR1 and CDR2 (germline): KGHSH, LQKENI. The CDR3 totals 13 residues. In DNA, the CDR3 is TGTGCCAGCTCATACAGGGAATTGGAAGAGCAGTACTTC. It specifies CASSYRELEEQYF.

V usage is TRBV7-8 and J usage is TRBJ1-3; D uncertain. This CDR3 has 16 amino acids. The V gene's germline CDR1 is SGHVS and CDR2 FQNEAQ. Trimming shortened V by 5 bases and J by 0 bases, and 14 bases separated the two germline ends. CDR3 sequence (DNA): TGTGCCAGCAGCCCCATACCAATAGCCTCTGGAAACACCATATATTTT. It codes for CASSPIPIASGNTIYF. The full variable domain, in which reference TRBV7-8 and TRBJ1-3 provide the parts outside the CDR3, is GAGVSQSPRYKVAKRGQDVALRCDPISGHVSLFWYQQALGQGPEFLTYFQNEAQLDKSGLPSDRFFAERPEGSVSTLKIQRTQQEDSAVYLCASSPIPIASGNTIYFGEGSWLTVV.

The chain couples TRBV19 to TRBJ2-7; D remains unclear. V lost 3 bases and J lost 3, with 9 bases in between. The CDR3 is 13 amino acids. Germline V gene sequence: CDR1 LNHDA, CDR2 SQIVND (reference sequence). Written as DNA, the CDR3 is TGTGCCAGTAGTATCAAAGGCGGCTACGAGCAGTACTTC. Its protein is CASSIKGGYEQYF. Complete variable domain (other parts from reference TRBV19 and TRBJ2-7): DGGITQSPKYLFRKEGQNVTLSCEQNLNHDAMYWYRQDPGQGLRLIYYSQIVNDFQKGDIAEGYSVSREKKESFPLTVTSAQKNPTAFYLCASSIKGGYEQYFGPGTRLTVT.

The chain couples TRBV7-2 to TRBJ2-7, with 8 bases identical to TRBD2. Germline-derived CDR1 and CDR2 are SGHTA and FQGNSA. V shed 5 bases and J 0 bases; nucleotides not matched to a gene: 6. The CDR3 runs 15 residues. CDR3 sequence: CASSPIAGSSYEQYF. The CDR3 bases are TGTGCCAGCAGCCCCATAGCGGGGAGCTCCTACGAGCAGTACTTC.

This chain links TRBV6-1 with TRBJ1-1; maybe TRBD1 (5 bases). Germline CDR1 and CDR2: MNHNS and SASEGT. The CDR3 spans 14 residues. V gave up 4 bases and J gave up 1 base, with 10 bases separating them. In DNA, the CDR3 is TGTGCCAGCAGTGGGAGGGGAGAGAACACTGAAGCTTTCTTT. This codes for CASSGRGENTEAFF.

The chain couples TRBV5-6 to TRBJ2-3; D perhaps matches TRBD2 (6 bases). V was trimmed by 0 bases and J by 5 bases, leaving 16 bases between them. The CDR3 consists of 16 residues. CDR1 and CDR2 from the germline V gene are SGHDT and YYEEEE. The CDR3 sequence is CASSLATGSKRDTQYF. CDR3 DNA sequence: TGTGCCAGCAGCTTGGCCACCGGGAGTAAGAGAGATACGCAGTATTTT.

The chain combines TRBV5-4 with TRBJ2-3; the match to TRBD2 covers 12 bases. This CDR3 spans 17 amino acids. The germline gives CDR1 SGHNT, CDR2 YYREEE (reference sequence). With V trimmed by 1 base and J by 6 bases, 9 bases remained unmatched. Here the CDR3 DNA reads TGTGCCAGCAGCTTGCCGGGACTAGCGGGCCAAGGGGATACGCAGTATTTT. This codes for CASSLPGLAGQGDTQYF. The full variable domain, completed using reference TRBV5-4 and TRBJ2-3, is ETGVTQSPTHLIKTRGQQVTLRCSSQSGHNTVSWYQQALGQGPQFIFQYYREEENGRGNFPPRFSGLQFPNYSSELNVNALELDDSALYLCASSLPGLAGQGDTQYFGPGTRLTVL.

The CDR3 coding sequence is TGTGCCAGCAGCTTAATCGGGTGGGCCGGGTACGAGCAGTACTTC. Its protein product is CASSLIGWAGYEQYF. The rearrangement links TRBV7-9 to TRBJ2-7; no clear D gene. CDR1 and CDR2 from the germline V gene are SEHNR and FQNEAQ (reference sequence). The V end lost 2 bases, the J end lost 4 bases, and 15 bases lay between the germline ends. The CDR3 loop spans 15 amino acids. The full variable domain, its missing parts supplied by reference TRBV7-9 and TRBJ2-7, is DTGVSQNPRHKITKRGQNVTFRCDPISEHNRLYWYRQTLGQGPEFLTYFQNEAQLEKSRLLSDRFSAERPKGSFSTLEIQRTEQGDSAMYLCASSLIGWAGYEQYFGPGTRLTVT.

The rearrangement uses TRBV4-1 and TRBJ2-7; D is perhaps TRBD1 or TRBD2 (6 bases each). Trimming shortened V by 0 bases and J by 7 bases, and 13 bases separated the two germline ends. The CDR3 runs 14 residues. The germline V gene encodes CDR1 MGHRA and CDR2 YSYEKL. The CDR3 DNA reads TGCGCCAGCAGCCAAGACCCGGGGGCGAAGGAGCAGTACTTC. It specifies CASSQDPGAKEQYF.

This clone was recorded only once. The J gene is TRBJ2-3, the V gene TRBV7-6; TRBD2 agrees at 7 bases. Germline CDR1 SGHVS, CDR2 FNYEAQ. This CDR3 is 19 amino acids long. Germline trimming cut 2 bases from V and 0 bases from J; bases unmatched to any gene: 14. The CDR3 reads CASSLPSKHQRGSTDTQYF. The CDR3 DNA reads TGTGCCAGCAGCTTACCATCAAAACACCAGCGGGGAAGCACAGATACGCAGTATTTT.

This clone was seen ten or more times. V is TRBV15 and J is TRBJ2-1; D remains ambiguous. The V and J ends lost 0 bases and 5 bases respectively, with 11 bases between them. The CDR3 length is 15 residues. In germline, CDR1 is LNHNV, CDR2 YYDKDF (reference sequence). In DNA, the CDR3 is TGTGCCACCAGCAGAGATGGGTCGTCTAACAATGAGCAGTTCTTC. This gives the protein CATSRDGSSNNEQFF.

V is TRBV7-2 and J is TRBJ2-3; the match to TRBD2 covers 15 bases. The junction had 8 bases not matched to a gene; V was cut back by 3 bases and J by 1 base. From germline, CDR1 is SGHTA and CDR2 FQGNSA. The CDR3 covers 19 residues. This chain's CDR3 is CASSLRAGTSGRRTDTQYF. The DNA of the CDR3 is TGTGCCAGCAGCTTGAGGGCCGGGACTAGCGGGAGGCGCACAGATACGCAGTATTTT.

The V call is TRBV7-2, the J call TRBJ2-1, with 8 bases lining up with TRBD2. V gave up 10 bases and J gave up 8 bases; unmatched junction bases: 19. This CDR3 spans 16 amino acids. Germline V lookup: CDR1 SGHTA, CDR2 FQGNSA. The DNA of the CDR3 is TGTGCCACGATGACTTTAGCGGGACTTATGTTTCATGAGCAGTTCTTC. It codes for CATMTLAGLMFHEQFF.

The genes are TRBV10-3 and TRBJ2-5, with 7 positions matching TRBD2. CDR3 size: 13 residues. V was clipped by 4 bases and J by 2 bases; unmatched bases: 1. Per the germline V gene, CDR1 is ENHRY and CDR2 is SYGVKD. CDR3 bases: TGTGCCATCAGTGGAGCGGGACAAGAGACCCAGTACTTC. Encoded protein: CAISGAGQETQYF.

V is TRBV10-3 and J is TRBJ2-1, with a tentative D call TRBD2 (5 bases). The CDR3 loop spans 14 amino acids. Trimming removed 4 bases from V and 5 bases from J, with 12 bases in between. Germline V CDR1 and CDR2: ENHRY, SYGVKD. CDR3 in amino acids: CAISARTPDNEQFF. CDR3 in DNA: TGTGCCATCAGTGCTCGGACTCCCGACAATGAGCAGTTCTTC.

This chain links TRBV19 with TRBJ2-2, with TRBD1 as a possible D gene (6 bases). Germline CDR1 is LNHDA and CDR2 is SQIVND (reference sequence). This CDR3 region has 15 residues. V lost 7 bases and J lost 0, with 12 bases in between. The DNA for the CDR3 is TGTGCCAGTACCCCGGACAGAGCGAACACCGGGGAGCTGTTTTTT. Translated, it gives CASTPDRANTGELFF.

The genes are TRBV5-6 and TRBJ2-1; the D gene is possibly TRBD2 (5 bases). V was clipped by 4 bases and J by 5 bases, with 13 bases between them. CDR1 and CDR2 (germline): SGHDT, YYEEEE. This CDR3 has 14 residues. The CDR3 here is CASSTNNGNNEQFF. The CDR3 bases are TGTGCCAGCAGCACTAACAACGGGAACAATGAGCAGTTCTTC. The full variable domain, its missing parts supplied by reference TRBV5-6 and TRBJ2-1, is DAGVTQSPTHLIKTRGQQVTLRCSPKSGHDTVSWYQQALGQGPQFIFQYYEEEERQRGNFPDRFSGHQFPNYSSELNVNALLLGDSALYLCASSTNNGNNEQFFGPGTRLTVL.

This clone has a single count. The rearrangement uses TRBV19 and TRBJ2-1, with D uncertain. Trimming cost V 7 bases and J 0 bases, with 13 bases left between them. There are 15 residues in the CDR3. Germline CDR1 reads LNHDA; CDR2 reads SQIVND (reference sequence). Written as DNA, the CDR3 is TGTGCCAGTAAGATGCGGCCAAGCTCCTACAATGAGCAGTTCTTC. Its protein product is CASKMRPSSYNEQFF. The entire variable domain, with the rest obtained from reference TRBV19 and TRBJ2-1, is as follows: DGGITQSPKYLFRKEGQNVTLSCEQNLNHDAMYWYRQDPGQGLRLIYYSQIVNDFQKGDIAEGYSVSREKKESFPLTVTSAQKNPTAFYLCASKMRPSSYNEQFFGPGTRLTVL.